One sample yielded the 21 T cell receptor beta chains listed below, sequenced in a study of T cells in Graves' hyperthyroidism and ophthalmopathy (dated by TCRdb to about 2019). The method was multiplex PCR. TCRdb names Illumina HiSeq 2000 as the instrument used. TCR beta CDR3 regions were amplified from RNA transcripts. A first-round RT-PCR of the TCR CDR3 used the HTBI primer set with the Qiagen OneStep RT-PCR kit. The public reads were run again by TCRdb, first through fastp at Q25 and then through MiXCR, and only productive beta chains were kept. Every distinct CDR3 protein forms one entry, paired with its most common genes and DNA. This sample is represented by more than 100,000 distinct CDR3 sequences; roughly 44% of them were singletons. The top ten clones comprise about 26% of the sample. Input material: blood. These receptors came from a man between 40 and 49 years old with Graves' hyperthyroidism.

The chain joins TRBV7-6 to TRBJ1-5; TRBD1 might be the D (5 bases). CDR3 length: 17 residues. Germline V gene lookup returns CDR1 SGHVS and CDR2 FNYEAQ. The V end lost 5 bases, the J end lost 11 bases, and 28 bases lay between the germline ends. The CDR3, as DNA: TGTGCCAGCAGCAGGACTAGCGGGGGACGAGTGGGAGAGACCCAGCATTTT. As protein: CASSRTSGGRVGETQHF.

The V and J genes are TRBV3-1 and TRBJ2-7; tentative D call: TRBD2 (6 bases). The CDR3 contains 17 residues. V lost 2 bases and J lost 0, with 17 bases in between. From germline, CDR1 is LGHDT and CDR2 YNNKEL (reference sequence). The CDR3 reads CASSQPLGGGNSYEQYF. The CDR3 coding sequence is TGTGCCAGCAGCCAACCTCTGGGCGGAGGGAACTCCTACGAGCAGTACTTC.

Turning to this clonotype: Sequence at one end of the junction differs from germline and may be a read error. J is TRBJ2-1 and V is TRBV6-2 or TRBV6-3; a weak D match, TRBD1 (6 bases). This CDR3 contains 17 residues. Germline V gives CDR1 MNHEY, CDR2 SVGEGT. The CDR3 is CASSYSIAVVGDNEQVF. The DNA of the CDR3 is TGTGCCAGCAGTTACTCGATCGCTGTCGTTGGGGACAATGAGCAGGTCTTC.

This clonotype was picked up many times. V gene TRBV4-2 combines with J gene TRBJ1-2; the D is unclear. CDR1 LGHNA and CDR2 YNFKEQ come from the germline V gene. CDR3 length: 15 amino acids. V lost 4 bases and J 8 bases, leaving 20 bases between the germline ends. Here the CDR3 reads CASSLPGEKSMGYTF. CDR3 bases: TGTGCCAGCAGCCTGCCTGGAGAAAAGAGTATGGGCTACACCTTC.

The chain joins TRBV7-2 to TRBJ1-2, with 7 bases matching TRBD1. CDR1 and CDR2 (germline): SGHTA, FQGNSA. CDR3 length: 13 residues. The V gene end was trimmed by 1 base and the J gene end by 4 bases; junction bases not matched to a gene: 0. The CDR3 sequence: CASSLGDSYGYTF. CDR3 DNA sequence: TGTGCCAGCAGCTTAGGGGACAGCTATGGCTACACCTTC.

A note on this clonotype: The junction differs from germline at one of its ends, possibly a read error. The rearrangement joins TRBV7-6 to TRBJ1-1; D is unclear. CDR1 SGHVS and CDR2 FNYEAQ come from the germline V gene. The CDR3 is 11 residues long. The CDR3 nucleotides are TGTGCCAGCAGCTTAAACAATGAAGCTTTCTTT. Amino acid sequence: CASSLNNEAFF.

As regards this clonotype: Mismatch with germline at one junction end may stem from a read error. The chain combines TRBV10-1 with TRBJ2-5; D remains ambiguous. Germline loops: CDR1 WNHNN, CDR2 SYGVQD (reference sequence). CDR3 length: 16 amino acids. The CDR3 nucleotides read TGCACCAGCAGAGATCCGCAGGATTTAAACCAAGAGACCCAGTACTTC. It is translated as CTSRDPQDLNQETQYF.

The sample holds many counts of this clonotype. Germline and junction disagree at one end, which may indicate a read error. The chain recombines TRBV15 with TRBJ2-6; TRBD1 aligns across 9 bases. This CDR3 has 15 residues. Per germline, CDR1 LNHNV and CDR2 YYDKDF (reference sequence). CDR3 sequence: CATSRDATGGNVLTF. In DNA, the CDR3 is TGTGCCACCAGCAGAGATGCGACAGGGGGCAACGTCCTGACTTTC.

This clonotype came up once. The chain links TRBV7-6 to TRBJ2-1; 8 bases line up with TRBD2. The V segment lost 9 bases and the J segment 0 bases; nucleotides outside the gene matches: 13. Per the germline V gene, CDR1 is SGHVS and CDR2 is FNYEAQ. The CDR3 has 17 residues. In DNA form, the CDR3 reads TGTGCCAGTAGTAGAGCTAGCGGGCTGAGCTCCTACAATGAGCAGTTCTTC. Amino acids: CASSRASGLSSYNEQFF.

This clonotype came up many times. The V and J genes are TRBV13 and TRBJ2-5; TRBD2 agrees at 13 bases. The CDR3 has 15 residues. Trimming removed 5 bases from V and 5 bases from J; junction bases left unmatched: 5. The V gene's germline CDR1 is PRHDT and CDR2 FYEKMQ (reference sequence). The CDR3 DNA sequence: TGTGCCAGCAGCCGGCCGGGACTAGCGGGGGAGACCCAGTACTTC. This encodes CASSRPGLAGETQYF.

The rearrangement uses TRBV7-2 and TRBJ2-1; 11 nucleotides align to TRBD1. V was clipped by 1 base and J by 5 bases; unmatched bases: 4. Germline V lookup: CDR1 SGHTA, CDR2 FQGNSA. The CDR3 has 16 amino acids. The CDR3 sequence: CASSLVGTGGNNEQFF. CDR3 bases: TGTGCCAGCAGCTTAGTCGGGACAGGGGGGAACAATGAGCAGTTCTTC.

Comments on this clonotype: Since a much larger clone is just one base distant, this may be a read error. The genes are TRBV6-5 and TRBJ1-4; 8 bases are a match to TRBD1. Germline assignment: CDR1 MNHEY and CDR2 SVGAGI. Trimming cost V 2 bases and J 7 bases; bases outside gene matches: 3. CDR3 size: 14 residues. The CDR3 bases are TGTGCCAGCAGTTACGGACAGGGATTTGAAAAACTGTTTTTT. It codes for CASSYGQGFEKLFF.

This clonotype was seen many times. The chain couples TRBV5-1 to TRBJ1-3; TRBD1 agrees at 10 bases. Per the germline V gene, CDR1 is SGHRS and CDR2 is YFSETQ. After removal of 0 bases from V and 7 bases from J, the junction contained 10 bases not matched to a gene. The CDR3 has 17 residues. The CDR3 nucleotides read TGCGCCAGCAGCTTGGCCGGGACAGGGGCCTTGAAGAACACCATATATTTT. Protein sequence: CASSLAGTGALKNTIYF.

Notes on this clonotype: At one of its ends the junction is not consistent with the germline gene, which may arise from a read error. V gene TRBV20-1 combines with J gene TRBJ1-4; 8 nucleotides match TRBD1. CDR1 is DFQATT, CDR2 SNEGSKA, per germline (reference sequence). The CDR3 covers 13 residues. The CDR3 DNA is TGCAGCGCCAAAGACAGGGGCGATGAAAAACTGTTGTTT. Its translation: CSAKDRGDEKLLF.

This clonotype was counted many times. This chain links TRBV5-1 with TRBJ1-5; no definite D call. This CDR3 has 13 amino acids. The germline V gene has CDR1 SGHRS and CDR2 YFSETQ. V was pared by 0 bases and J by 7 bases, with 8 bases between. The CDR3 bases are TGCGCCAGCAGCTTGGAAGGTTGGCAGCCCCAGCATTTT. It codes for CASSLEGWQPQHF.

With respect to this clonotype: This CDR3 is missing its conserved last phenylalanine or tryptophan, likely due to a read error. The limits of the CDR3 on the DNA are not certain, so only TCRdb's listed CDR3 is given. V usage is TRBV7-3 and J usage is TRBJ1-5. CDR1 is SGHTA and CDR2 is FQGTGA in the germline V gene. The CDR3 has 8 amino acids, counting both end residues. This CDR3 reads CASSLEVS.

Worth noting for this clonotype: At one of its ends the junction is not consistent with the germline gene, which may arise from a read error. The rearrangement links TRBV7-7 to TRBJ2-5; 9 positions match TRBD1. Per germline, CDR1 SSHAT and CDR2 FNYEAQ (reference sequence). The CDR3 runs 14 residues. The CDR3 sequence: CASSLQGAGETQYF. CDR3 in DNA: TGTGCTAGCAGCCTACAGGGGGCAGGGGAGACCCAGTACTTC. Supplemented by reference TRBV7-7 and TRBJ2-5, the full variable domain reads GAGVSQSPRYKVTKRGQDVTLRCDPISSHATLYWYQQALGQGPEFLTYFNYEAQPDKSGLPSDRFSAERPEGSISTLTIQRTEQRDSAMYRCASSLQGAGETQYFGPGTRLLVL.

In its sample, this clonotype was seen many times. The chain recombines TRBV7-2 with TRBJ2-3; D remains unclear. The CDR3 extends over 12 amino acids. Germline lookup yields CDR1 SGHTA and CDR2 FQGNSA. The V and J ends lost 5 bases and 5 bases respectively, with 8 bases between them. CDR3 in amino acids: CASSPKEDTQYF. Here the CDR3 DNA reads TGTGCCAGCAGCCCGAAGGAAGATACGCAGTATTTT.

The CDR3 nucleotides read TGCGCCAGCAGCGGGCAGTACAATCAGCCCCAGCATTTT. Its translation: CASSGQYNQPQHF. V gene TRBV10-2 combines with J gene TRBJ1-5, with no clear D. The CDR3 totals 13 residues. Germline V gene lookup returns CDR1 WSHSY and CDR2 SAAADI. Trimming stripped 6 bases from V and 3 bases from J, with 9 bases between.

Concerning this clonotype: No conserved phenylalanine or tryptophan ends this CDR3, so it is likely a read error. Because the CDR3's place on the DNA is in doubt, the DNA is left out and the CDR3 is given as listed by TCRdb. The gene calls are TRBV12-3 or TRBV12-4 and TRBJ2-3; the table's TRBD1 call for D was not verified on the DNA. The CDR3 adds up to 10 amino acids, both ends counted. The CDR3 reads CASSYGQPYS.

This clonotype has just one count. This chain joins TRBV15 and TRBJ2-3; perhaps TRBD1 as D (5 bases). This CDR3 has 14 residues. Deletions cut 1 base from V and 4 bases from J, with 9 bases between. Germline loops: CDR1 LNHNV, CDR2 YYDKDF (reference sequence). As DNA, the CDR3 is TGTGCCACCAGCAGAGTTGGGGCCTCAGATACGCAGTATTTT. It translates to CATSRVGASDTQYF. Full variable domain (rest looked up from reference TRBV15 and TRBJ2-3): DAMVIQNPRYQVTQFGKPVTLSCSQTLNHNVMYWYQQKSSQAPKLLFHYYDKDFNNEADTPDNFQSRRPNTSFCFLDIRSPGLGDTAMYLCATSRVGASDTQYFGPGTRLTVL.